This TCR beta chain was sequenced in a study of blood T cell repertoires in COVID-19. Across the study: In each case, the material was cDNA or gDNA derived from T cells, B-cell-depleted T cells, or PBMCs.

Using immunoSEQ multiplex PCR, the repertoire was profiled, and TCRdb retains in-frame clones only, with some absent. The profile shows 200,000 to 250,000 clones, about 79% of them singletons. Germline lookup yields CDR1 MDHEN and CDR2 SYDVKM. V shed 3 bases and J shed 2 bases, with 16 bases lying between them. CDR3 length: 17 amino acids. Material: PBMCs or T cells enriched from blood (not recorded which). The receptor's source is a woman in her thirties or forties with acute COVID-19. The chain joins TRBV28 to TRBJ2-2; TRBD1 is a possible D gene (6 bases). The CDR3 loop reads CASSLLAGTINTGELFF. The CDR3 bases are TGTGCCAGCAGTTTGTTGGCCGGGACAATAAACACCGGGGAGCTGTTTTTT.